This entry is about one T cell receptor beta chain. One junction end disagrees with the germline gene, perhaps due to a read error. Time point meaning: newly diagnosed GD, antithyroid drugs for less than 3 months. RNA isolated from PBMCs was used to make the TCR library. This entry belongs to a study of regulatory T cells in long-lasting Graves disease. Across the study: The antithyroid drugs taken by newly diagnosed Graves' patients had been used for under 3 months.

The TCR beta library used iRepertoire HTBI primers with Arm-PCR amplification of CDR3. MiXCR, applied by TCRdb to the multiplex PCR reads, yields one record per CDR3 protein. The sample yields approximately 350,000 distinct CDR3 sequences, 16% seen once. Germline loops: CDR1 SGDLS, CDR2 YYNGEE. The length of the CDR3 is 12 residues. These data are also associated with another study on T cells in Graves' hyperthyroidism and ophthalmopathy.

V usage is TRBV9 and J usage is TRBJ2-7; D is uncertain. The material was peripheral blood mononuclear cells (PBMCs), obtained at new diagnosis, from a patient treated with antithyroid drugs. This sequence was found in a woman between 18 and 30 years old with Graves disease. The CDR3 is CASSERSYEQHF. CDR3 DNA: TGTGCCAGCAGTGAGCGTTCCTACGAGCAGCACTTC.